This TCR beta chain was sequenced in a study of blood T cell repertoires in COVID-19. V lost 10 bases and J lost 7; bases outside the gene matches: 13. Per the germline V gene, CDR1 is ENHRY and CDR2 is SYGVKD. The CDR3 totals 17 residues. Measured with immunoSEQ multiplex PCR; TCRdb has only the in-frame clones, and not every one. The data show 200,000 to 250,000 clones, around three quarters seen once. The sample comprised peripheral blood. The chain carries TRBV10-3 and TRBJ2-1; TRBD2 agrees at 16 bases. This TCR was recovered from a woman in her 70s with acute or convalescent COVID-19. CDR3 nucleotides: TGTGCCACCCGAATCGGGACTAGCGGGGGGGCGGGGAATGAGCAGTTCTTC. Translated: CATRIGTSGGAGNEQFF.